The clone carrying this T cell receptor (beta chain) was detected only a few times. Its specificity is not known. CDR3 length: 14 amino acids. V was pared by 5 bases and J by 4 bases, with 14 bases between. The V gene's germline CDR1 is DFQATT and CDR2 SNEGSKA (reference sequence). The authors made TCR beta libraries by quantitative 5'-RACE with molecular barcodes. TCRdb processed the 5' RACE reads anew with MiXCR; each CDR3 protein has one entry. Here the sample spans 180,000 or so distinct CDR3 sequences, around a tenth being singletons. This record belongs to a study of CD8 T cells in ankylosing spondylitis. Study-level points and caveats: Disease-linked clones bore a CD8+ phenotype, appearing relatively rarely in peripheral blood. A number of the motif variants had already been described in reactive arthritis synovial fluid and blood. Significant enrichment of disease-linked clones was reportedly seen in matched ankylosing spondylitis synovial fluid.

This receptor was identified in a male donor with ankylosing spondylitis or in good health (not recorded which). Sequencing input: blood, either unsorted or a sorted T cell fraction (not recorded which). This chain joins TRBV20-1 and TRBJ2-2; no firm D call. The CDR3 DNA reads TGCAGTGCTGGAGCCCTCGGTGGCACCGGGGAGCTGTTTTTT. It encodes CSAGALGGTGELFF.